This is a list of T cell receptor beta chains from one sample in a study of blood T cell repertoires in COVID-19. Assay: immunoSEQ multiplex PCR; the TCRdb copy retains only in-frame clones and omits some. This sample has 380,000 or so clones; around 90% occur once, and the top ten carry around 2%. The specimen sequenced was PBMCs or T cells enriched from blood (not recorded which). The receptors were sampled from a woman aged 35 to 49 with acute COVID-19. The CDR3 runs from the conserved cysteine through the conserved F or W. Fields, in order: V gene, J gene, clone size, D gene, CDR3 protein, CDR3 DNA. D genes are given only for firm matches. Clone sizes are given selectively: once, few, many, or a class where the clone is expanded.

TRBV7-2	TRBJ2-5	.	.	CASSLARSGTQYF	TGTGCCAGCAGCTTAGCTAGAAGTGGGACCCAGTACTTC
TRBV5-4	TRBJ1-2	.	TRBD1	CASSLPPGQGREDGYTF	TGTGCCAGCAGCTTACCGCCGGGACAGGGTAGGGAGGATGGCTACACCTTC
TRBV14	TRBJ2-1	.	TRBD2	CASSQAGGRYYNEQFF	TGTGCCAGCAGCCAAGCGGGGGGGCGTTACTACAATGAGCAGTTCTTC
TRBV21-1	TRBJ1-5	few	.	CASTKPLGQGTEGHQPQHF	TGTGCCAGCACCAAACCCCTGGGACAGGGGACAGAGGGACATCAGCCCCAGCATTTT
TRBV19	TRBJ2-7	once	TRBD1	CASSLTGGYEQYF	TGTGCCAGTAGTTTGACAGGGGGCTACGAGCAGTACTTC
TRBV7-2	TRBJ2-3	.	TRBD2	CASSLELLAAPDTQYF	TGTGCCAGCAGCTTAGAGCTCCTAGCGGCTCCAGATACGCAGTATTTT
TRBV10-3	TRBJ1-2	.	.	CATAELQGYGYTF	TGTGCCACCGCAGAACTACAGGGTTATGGCTACACCTTC
TRBV7-9	TRBJ1-2	.	TRBD1	CASSSADRGFSYTF	TGTGCCAGCAGCTCCGCCGACAGGGGATTTAGCTACACCTTC
TRBV7-6	TRBJ1-4	.	TRBD1	CASSSPTGEDEKLFF	TGTGCCAGCAGCTCGCCGACAGGGGAGGATGAAAAACTGTTTTTT
TRBV6-5	TRBJ2-7	.	TRBD1	CASSYGQDLLEQYF	TGTGCCAGCAGTTATGGACAGGACCTCTTGGAGCAGTACTTC
TRBV9	TRBJ2-2	.	.	CASSNLRSNTGELFF	TGTGCCAGCAGCAACCTACGGAGCAACACCGGGGAGCTGTTTTTT
TRBV5-8	TRBJ2-5	once	TRBD2	CASSSTPGGQVETQYF	TGTGCCAGCAGCTCCACCCCGGGGGGGCAGGTAGAGACCCAGTACTTC
TRBV7-6	TRBJ1-1	.	TRBD1	CASSSGQATEAFF	TGTGCCAGCAGCTCCGGACAGGCCACTGAAGCTTTCTTT